Presented here are 3 T cell receptor beta chains from one specimen sequenced in a study of T cell responses to AZD1222 COVID-19 vaccine. Produced via immunoSEQ multiplex PCR; TCRdb's table is partial and in-frame only. Of more than 110,000 clones in the sample, roughly 92% were seen once. The source material was peripheral blood, sampled on day 0 of AZD1222 vaccination. The receptors stem from an adult in good health.

V and J are TRBV12-3 or TRBV12-4 and TRBJ2-7; D is possibly TRBD2 (5 bases). The length of the CDR3 is 13 residues. V lost 5 bases to trimming and J lost 3 bases, with 11 bases between them. CDR3 sequence: CASSGLDFYEQYF. CDR3 bases: TGTGCCAGCAGTGGACTGGACTTCTACGAGCAGTACTTC.

This clone was counted once. V and J are TRBV27 and TRBJ2-5, with 7 positions matching TRBD1. The germline gives CDR1 MNHEY, CDR2 SMNVEV (reference sequence). The CDR3 sequence is 13 residues long. V trimming: 5 bases; J trimming: 4 bases; junction bases outside the gene matches: 4. Here the CDR3 DNA reads TGTGCCAGCAGTACAGGGGTGAGAGAGACCCAGTACTTC. Encoded protein: CASSTGVRETQYF.

This chain connects TRBV5-4 to TRBJ2-7; possible D gene TRBD2, 5 bases. V lost 4 bases and J 2 bases, leaving 13 bases between the germline ends. The CDR3 runs 14 residues. The germline CDR1 and CDR2 sequences are SGHNT and YYREEE (reference sequence). CDR3 nucleotides: TGTGCCAGCAGCCGCTTGAGGGTACCCTACGAGCAGTACTTC. It is translated as CASSRLRVPYEQYF.